These T cell receptor beta chains were read from a single sample in a study of shared clonotypes between healthy human individuals. Some clones are missing from TCRdb's copy, which holds only in-frame ones; the method was immunoSEQ multiplex PCR. The sample gives more than 2 million clones, about 95% of which show up once; 1.1% is in the top ten. Material: naive CD8+ T cells sorted from blood. These receptors were taken from a man aged 18-30 years in good health. Each CDR3 is given with its conserved first and last residue. The order of the fields is V gene, clone size, J gene, D gene, CDR3 length, CDR3 DNA, CDR3 protein. A D gene is named only where the DNA matches it firmly. Clone size is given for some rows only: seen once, a few or many times, or a class if the clone is expanded.

TRBV9,-,TRBJ2-1,-,17,TGTGCCAGCAGCGTAGAGGGATGGACAGAAGCCTACAATGAGCAGTTCTTC,CASSVEGWTEAYNEQFF
TRBV7-8,-,TRBJ2-7,-,15,TGTGCCAGCAGCTTAGGGGGGGCGCAAGCCTACGAGCAGTACTTC,CASSLGGAQAYEQYF
TRBV5-4,-,TRBJ2-7,-,15,TGTGCCAGCAGAGACCGGGACGAATACAGAGGAGAGCAGTACTTC,CASRDRDEYRGEQYF
TRBV7-9,-,TRBJ2-7,-,14,TGTGCCAGCAGCCATCCGACAAGGCCTGACGAGCAGTACTTC,CASSHPTRPDEQYF
TRBV16,-,TRBJ2-2,TRBD2,16,TGTGCCAGCAGCCAAGGGACTAGCGGTAACACCGGGGAGCTGTTTTTT,CASSQGTSGNTGELFF
TRBV27,-,TRBJ2-7,-,13,TGTGCCAGCAGTTTTTCAGGGGCCTACGAGCAGTACTTC,CASSFSGAYEQYF
TRBV10-2,-,TRBJ2-7,-,11,TGCGCCAGCATTGCCGGCGTAGAGCAGTACTTC,CASIAGVEQYF
TRBV7-9,-,TRBJ1-1,TRBD1,15,TGTGCCAGCAGCCTCCGGGACAGGATAAACACTGAAGCTTTCTTT,CASSLRDRINTEAFF
TRBV11-2,-,TRBJ2-1,-,14,TGTGCCAGCAGCTTTAGAAGGGTGATAGATGAGCAGTTCTTC,CASSFRRVIDEQFF
TRBV5-6,-,TRBJ1-4,-,14,TGTGCCAGCAGCTTTTATCCCAACGACGAAAAACTGTTTTTT,CASSFYPNDEKLFF
TRBV11-2,-,TRBJ2-7,-,16,TGTGCCAGCAGCTTGACGGGACACAGCCTAACCTACGAGCAGTACTTC,CASSLTGHSLTYEQYF
TRBV11-2,-,TRBJ2-3,TRBD2,15,TGTGCCAGCAGCTTAGCGGCGGGGGGATCGGATACGCAGTATTTT,CASSLAAGGSDTQYF
TRBV9,-,TRBJ2-7,TRBD2,15,TGTGCCAGCAGCGTAGCCGGGGGGGAGGGCTACGAGCAGTACTTC,CASSVAGGEGYEQYF
TRBV5-4,-,TRBJ2-1,-,14,TGTGCCAGCACCCGGGGAGGGGGAAGTAATGAGCAGTTCTTC,CASTRGGGSNEQFF
TRBV19,-,TRBJ1-1,-,14,TGTGCCAGTAGGAGTCTGGGGGCAGGCACTGAAGCTTTCTTT,CASRSLGAGTEAFF
TRBV7-9,-,TRBJ2-7,-,14,TGTGCCAGCAGCGCACCAGGAAATACCTACGAGCAGTACTTC,CASSAPGNTYEQYF
TRBV7-8,-,TRBJ2-4,-,14,TGTGCCAGCAGGCCAAGGGGTAGCTCTTACATTCAGTACTTC,CASRPRGSSYIQYF
TRBV5-4,-,TRBJ2-5,TRBD2,16,TGTGCCAGCAGCTGGGGACTAGCGGGAGGGAAGGAGACCCAGTACTTC,CASSWGLAGGKETQYF
TRBV11-1,-,TRBJ2-7,TRBD1,15,TGTGCCAGCAGCCCATCCGGGACAGGGGGATCCGAGCAGTACTTC,CASSPSGTGGSEQYF
TRBV6-5,-,TRBJ1-6,TRBD1,15,TGTGCCAGCAGGGGGACAGGGGAAGTTGATTCACCCCTCCACTTT,CASRGTGEVDSPLHF
TRBV5-6,-,TRBJ2-7,TRBD1,16,TGTGCCAGCAGCTTGGTGGACAGGGGACTCTCCTACGAGCAGTACTTC,CASSLVDRGLSYEQYF
TRBV7-6,-,TRBJ1-3,TRBD1,14,TGTGCCAGCAGCTTAGCGGGACAGGGGGTCACCATATATTTT,CASSLAGQGVTIYF
TRBV5-1,-,TRBJ1-2,-,13,TGCGCCAGCAGCTTGCCAGGGGACTATGGCTACACCTTC,CASSLPGDYGYTF
TRBV5-1,-,TRBJ2-3,TRBD2,18,TGCGCCAGCAGTTTCAAGGCAGCGGGGGTCCAGGGTGCAGATACGCAGTATTTT,CASSFKAAGVQGADTQYF
TRBV10-2,-,TRBJ2-1,-,11,TGCGCCACTCTCGGGGGCGATGAGCAGTTCTTC,CATLGGDEQFF
TRBV29-1,-,TRBJ1-5,-,13,TGCGGGGACCGACAGGATAGCAATCAGCCCCAGCATTTT,CGDRQDSNQPQHF
TRBV5-6,-,TRBJ1-1,-,13,TGTGCCAGCAGCCCCCGGCCGACAGGTGAAGCTTTCTTT,CASSPRPTGEAFF
TRBV13,once,TRBJ1-6,-,15,TGTGCCAGCAGCCCCTCGGGGAATAGTAATTCACCCCTCCACTTT,CASSPSGNSNSPLHF
TRBV4-3,-,TRBJ1-3,-,15,TGCGCCAGCAGCCAAGACCGAACCCTTGGTAACACCATATATTTT,CASSQDRTLGNTIYF
TRBV7-2,-,TRBJ2-5,TRBD2,14,TGTGCCAGCAGCCCTAGCGGTCCTCTAGAGACCCAGTACTTC,CASSPSGPLETQYF
TRBV21-1,-,TRBJ1-1,-,13,TGTGCCAGCAGCGACAGGGGGGGAACTGAAGCTTTCTTT,CASSDRGGTEAFF
TRBV6-4,-,TRBJ2-2,-,17,TGTGCCAGCAGTGACTCGATGTTTACAGGGAGTCCCGGGGAGCTGTTTTTT,CASSDSMFTGSPGELFF
TRBV4-1,-,TRBJ1-4,-,16,TGCGCCAGCAGCTCGATAAGAGTCACATACGAGGAAAAACTGTTTTTT,CASSSIRVTYEEKLFF
TRBV9,-,TRBJ2-1,-,14,TGTGCCAGCAGCGTAGAGGCTACTACAATGGGGCAGTTCTTC,CASSVEATTMGQFF
TRBV30,once,TRBJ2-1,-,15,TGTGCCTGGAGTGTTCTCGTAGGATCGGGGAATGAGCAGTTCTTC,CAWSVLVGSGNEQFF
TRBV10-3,-,TRBJ2-7,-,12,TGTGCCGCCCAAGGGGGGCAGTACGAGCAGTACTTC,CAAQGGQYEQYF
TRBV4-3,-,TRBJ2-7,-,15,TGCGCCAGCAGCCAAGATTACACCGGTTCCTACGAGCAGTACTTC,CASSQDYTGSYEQYF
TRBV13,-,TRBJ2-7,-,14,TGTGCCAGCAGCTCAACAGACACCACCTACGAGCAGTACTTC,CASSSTDTTYEQYF
TRBV10-3,-,TRBJ1-2,TRBD1,17,TGTGCCATCACCGTCGATGGGACAGGGGGCGACTACTATGGCTACACCTTC,CAITVDGTGGDYYGYTF
TRBV4-1,-,TRBJ2-7,-,14,TGCGCCAGCAGCGCTCGGGACGGCTCCTACGAGCAGTACTTC,CASSARDGSYEQYF
TRBV29-1,-,TRBJ2-5,TRBD1,13,TGCAGTGTATGGACAGGGCAAATAGAGACCCAGTACTTC,CSVWTGQIETQYF
TRBV6-5,-,TRBJ1-2,-,15,TGTGCCAGCAGTTTGGACGGAGCTTCTAACTATGGCTACACCTTC,CASSLDGASNYGYTF
TRBV25-1,-,TRBJ2-5,TRBD1,12,TGTGCCAGCAGTGAATCGGTACAGGGGTGGTACTTC,CASSESVQGWYF
TRBV6-5,-,TRBJ2-7,-,14,TGTGCCAGCAGTTACGACCAAAACGCCTACGAGCAGTACTTC,CASSYDQNAYEQYF
TRBV28,-,TRBJ2-7,-,12,TGTGCCAGCAACCTTGAGAACTACGAGCAGTACTTC,CASNLENYEQYF
TRBV10-3,once,TRBJ2-1,TRBD2,15,TGTGCCATCAGTGAGGTAGCGGGCCTCCACAATGAGCAGTTCTTC,CAISEVAGLHNEQFF
TRBV2,-,TRBJ1-4,-,14,TGTGCCAGCAGTGAGGGCAGACATAATGAAAAACTGTTTTTT,CASSEGRHNEKLFF
TRBV6-5,-,TRBJ2-7,-,15,TGTGCCAGCAGTTACGAAGACCGCCCCTCCTACGAGCAGTACTTC,CASSYEDRPSYEQYF
TRBV13,-,TRBJ2-3,-,13,TGTGCCAGCAGCTTAAGAGGCACAGATACGCAGTATTTT,CASSLRGTDTQYF
TRBV28,-,TRBJ1-4,-,15,TGTGCCAGCAGTCCCACAGGACGGCTTAATGAAAAACTGTTTTTT,CASSPTGRLNEKLFF
TRBV2,-,TRBJ2-7,-,16,TGTGCCAGCAGTGAGTCCCACAGCGGTTCGCCCTACGAGCAGTACTTC,CASSESHSGSPYEQYF